This TCR beta chain emerged from a study of vaccination and CD4 T cells after COVID-19. Study as a whole: Convalescent participants consisted of six males and four females, two being Hispanic. Taking of post-vaccine samples occurred a median approximately 76 days after dose two (range 14 to 241). The peptides that stimulated the cells were overlapping spike peptides from SARS-CoV-2, HCoV-NL63, HCoV-OC43 and HCoV-229E.

Oncomine TCR Beta short-read sequencing was applied to DNA from cultured CD4+ T cells. Cultured CD4+ T cells were the source of extracted genomic DNA. TCRdb ran MiXCR on the PCR reads and lists one entry per CDR3 protein. This sample yields roughly 10,000 distinct CDR3 sequences, of which over 60% are seen a single time; approximately 7.7% belongs to the top ten. To note about this clonotype: Its antigen is not identified.

V lost 2 bases, J lost 6 bases, and 11 bases lay in between. The CDR3 length is 15 residues. Specified treatment: roughly 10-day PBMC culture with coronavirus spike peptide pools or control peptides (ViraFEST assay). The sequence derives from a human donor who had recovered from COVID-19. The chain links TRBV12-3 or TRBV12-4 to TRBJ1-6; D is unresolved. The sample comprised CD4+ T cells from blood, cultured in vitro. The CDR3 DNA is TGTGCCAGCAGTTTACGGCGCAGAGTTAATTCACCCCTCCACTTT. Amino acids: CASSLRRRVNSPLHF.